This T cell receptor (beta chain) comes out of a study of blood T cell repertoires in COVID-19. Some clones are missing from TCRdb's copy, which holds only in-frame ones; the method was immunoSEQ multiplex PCR. There are about 310,000 clones in the sample; 85% occur only once, and about 2% lies in the top ten. The CDR3 contains 15 residues. Germline lookup yields CDR1 MNHNS and CDR2 SASEGT. V dropped 2 bases and J dropped 2 bases, with 11 bases sitting between them. This clone was counted a few times. The chain joins TRBV6-1 to TRBJ2-3; no firm D call. This sequence was found in a woman in her twenties or thirties who had been exposed to COVID-19. The sample comprised PBMCs or T cells enriched from blood (not recorded which). The CDR3 nucleotides read TGTGCCAGCAGTGAATCAGGTTATTACACAGATACGCAGTATTTT. It is translated as CASSESGYYTDTQYF.